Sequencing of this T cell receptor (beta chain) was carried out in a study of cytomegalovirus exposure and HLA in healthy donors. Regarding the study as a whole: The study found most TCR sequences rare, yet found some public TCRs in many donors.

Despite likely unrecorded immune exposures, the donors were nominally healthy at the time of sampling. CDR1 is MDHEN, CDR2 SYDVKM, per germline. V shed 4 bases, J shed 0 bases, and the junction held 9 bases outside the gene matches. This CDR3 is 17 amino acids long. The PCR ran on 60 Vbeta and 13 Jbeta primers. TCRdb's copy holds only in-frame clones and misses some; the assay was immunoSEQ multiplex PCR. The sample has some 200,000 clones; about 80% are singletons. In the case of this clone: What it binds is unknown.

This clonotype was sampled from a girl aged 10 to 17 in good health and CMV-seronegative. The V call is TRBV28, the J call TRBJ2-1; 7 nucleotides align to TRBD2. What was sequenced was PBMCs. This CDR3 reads CASSWGGLSSSYNEQFF. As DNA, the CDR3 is TGTGCCAGCAGTTGGGGAGGGCTATCGAGCTCCTACAATGAGCAGTTCTTC.